The rows below give T cell receptor beta chains drawn from one sample of a study of T cells after posttransplantation cyclophosphamide. Method: immunoSEQ multiplex PCR; TCRdb's copy keeps in-frame clones and lacks some. The table lists tens of thousands of clones, 95% to 98% of them singletons. Sample: naive CD4+ T cells sorted from PBMCs. The receptors stem from a man aged 50-59 years in good health, CMV-negative, and a related stem cell transplant donor. Each CDR3 is given with its conserved first and last residue.

V	J	CDR3
TRBV20-1	TRBJ1-2	CSAEAGNGYTF
TRBV7-2	TRBJ2-7	CASSSLVVEQYF
TRBV12-5	TRBJ1-2	CASEPGTGKYGYTF
TRBV2	TRBJ1-1	CATAGQGHTEAFF
TRBV5-5	TRBJ2-3	CASSPRLAGPTDTQYF
TRBV6-5	TRBJ2-7	CASSLTGVGLHEQYF
TRBV9	TRBJ1-5	CASSVGGLSNQPQHF
TRBV6-5	TRBJ2-1	CASRPSGGTEQFF
TRBV30	TRBJ2-3	CAWNGNTQYF
TRBV27	TRBJ1-6	CASSLRDRGPPLHF
TRBV9	TRBJ2-5	CASSVGAGSHQETQYF
TRBV5-1	TRBJ1-1	CASSLGTGRWAAFF
TRBV6-5	TRBJ1-2	CASSNSGSGYTF
TRBV30	TRBJ2-3	CAWSSSGSLTDTQYF
TRBV9	TRBJ2-5	CASSRGTEETQYF
TRBV5-6	TRBJ2-7	CASSPLGTGRYEQYF
TRBV4-1	TRBJ1-2	CASSLGPGEGYTF
TRBV7-3	TRBJ2-7	CASSSDRGHEQYF
TRBV7-6	TRBJ1-2	CASSSPTGGGDYTF
TRBV5-3	TRBJ2-7	CARSLVGVAIPLYEQYF
TRBV18	TRBJ2-1	CASSPASGAANEQFF
TRBV7-3	TRBJ1-2	CASSAGQNYGYTF
TRBV7-9	TRBJ1-2	CASSPDSGSSYGYTF
TRBV29-1	TRBJ1-5	CSVGQGNQPQHF
TRBV4-1	TRBJ1-2	CASSQDLGTGKGFGYTF
TRBV7-2	TRBJ1-2	CASSAGAAQYYGYTF
TRBV15	TRBJ1-5	CATSSRKGIHQPQHF
TRBV6-6	TRBJ1-6	CASSSSGGNSPLHF
TRBV5-4	TRBJ2-2	CASSLGLAGPRNTGELFF
TRBV4-1	TRBJ2-5	CASSQGVAGGLQTQYF
TRBV5-1	TRBJ2-5	CASWTGGEETQYF
TRBV4-3	TRBJ1-5	CASSQGQGFNQPQHF
TRBV4-1	TRBJ1-2	CASSLGEGRPNYGYTF
TRBV7-2	TRBJ1-2	CASSLVQQLYSGGYTF
TRBV5-4	TRBJ1-2	CASGRQGYGYTF
TRBV6-6	TRBJ1-1	CASSYGQGYLGTEAFF
TRBV5-1	TRBJ1-2	CASSVRGSVDGYTF
TRBV19	TRBJ2-3	CASSIDLRGATDTQYF
TRBV2	TRBJ2-7	CASKEVSYEQYF
TRBV7-2	TRBJ1-5	CASSVGQGSNQPQHF
TRBV7-6	TRBJ2-5	CASSRRETQYF
TRBV18	TRBJ1-4	CASSPRVGTNEKLFF
TRBV5-1	TRBJ2-5	CASSLGGGEETQYF
TRBV29-1	TRBJ2-7	CSVNRATGTGGEQYF
TRBV5-1	TRBJ2-1	CASSPRLGGGYNEQFF
TRBV4-3	TRBJ2-1	CASSQGGRRNEQFF